The sequence of this T cell receptor beta chain was determined in a study of tumor and adjacent non-tumor tissue in lung cancer. Study-level results: Tumor tissue had significantly higher TCR diversity than normal lung. Tumor repertoires had a smaller top 100 clone share than normal lung.

Three rounds of nested PCR, following a modified ARM-PCR protocol, produced the TCRbeta library. Each CDR3 protein is one row after TCRdb ran MiXCR on the multiplex PCR reads. The sample yields around 70,000 distinct CDR3 sequences, around three quarters seen once. No cell sorting was done before RNA was extracted from the tissue. Germline V gives CDR1 DFQATT, CDR2 SNEGSKA (reference sequence). V was shortened by 3 bases and J by 8 bases, with 10 bases between the two germline ends. The CDR3 extends over 11 amino acids. To note about this clonotype: The antigen is undetermined.

The specimen was lung tumor tissue. The clonotype was recovered from a man aged 60 to 69 with non-small cell lung cancer. V gene TRBV20-1 combines with J gene TRBJ1-1; D unresolved. CDR3 protein: CSARQNIEAFF. In DNA form, the CDR3 reads TGCAGTGCTAGGCAGAACATCGAAGCTTTCTTT.